The 24 T cell receptor beta chains below were found in one sample sequenced in a study of identical twins. TCRdb re-analysed the 5' RACE reads in MiXCR, keeping a single row per CDR3 protein. This table has under 900,000 distinct CDR3 sequences, roughly 20% appearing once. This sample was shared with a second study, whose subject was T cells expressing NK-cell markers.

Source material: PBMCs. These receptor sequences come from a woman aged 18-29 years in good health.

The table lists this clonotype with a few counts. The chain joins TRBV5-1 to TRBJ2-5, with 7 bases lining up with TRBD2. Germline CDR1 reads SGHRS; CDR2 reads YFSETQ. Trimming cost V 0 bases and J 4 bases; bases outside gene matches: 3. The CDR3 is 14 amino acids. The CDR3 loop is CASSLGPSGETQYF. CDR3 coding DNA: TGCGCCAGCAGCTTGGGCCCTAGCGGAGAGACCCAGTACTTC. Full variable domain (outside the CDR3, taken from reference TRBV5-1 and TRBJ2-5): KAGVTQTPRYLIKTRGQQVTLSCSPISGHRSVSWYQQTPGQGLQFLFEYFSETQRNKGNFPGRFSGRQFSNSRSEMNVSTLELGDSALYLCASSLGPSGETQYFGPGTRLLVL.

The chain uses TRBV5-6 and TRBJ2-7; D remains ambiguous. V lost 4 bases, J lost 1 base, and 12 bases lay in between. Germline values: CDR1 SGHDT, CDR2 YYEEEE. The CDR3 has 14 amino acids. Here the CDR3 reads CASSEQVKSYEQYF. CDR3 in DNA: TGTGCCAGCAGCGAGCAAGTAAAATCCTACGAGCAGTACTTC.

The CDR3 sequence is CASSLAASPHTDTQYF. In DNA form, the CDR3 reads TGCGCCAGCAGCTTGGCAGCGTCTCCCCACACAGATACGCAGTATTTT. The chain carries TRBV5-1 and TRBJ2-3, with D unresolved. The V end was cut by 0 bases, the J end by 2 bases, with 13 bases between. Germline V gene data show CDR1 as SGHRS and CDR2 as YFSETQ. This CDR3 has 16 residues.

This clonotype was recorded at least ten times. The rearrangement links TRBV12-3 or TRBV12-4 to TRBJ2-1, with D unresolved. The V end lost 6 bases, the J end lost 5 bases, and 5 bases lay between the germline ends. CDR3 length: 11 residues. The CDR3 spells CASSTNNEQFF. In DNA, the CDR3 is TGTGCCAGCAGCACTAACAATGAGCAGTTCTTC.

V gene TRBV4-1 combines with J gene TRBJ2-7, with no clear D. The CDR3 covers 15 residues. Trimming took off 0 bases at V and 6 bases at J, with 15 bases between the two ends. Germline V gene lookup returns CDR1 MGHRA and CDR2 YSYEKL. CDR3 DNA sequence: TGCGCCAGCAGCCAAGATCGCGTGGGGAAGCGCGAGCAGTACTTC. Protein: CASSQDRVGKREQYF.

This clonotype was observed a handful of times. The chain employs TRBV20-1 and TRBJ2-4; 13 bases are shared with TRBD2. Germline assignment: CDR1 DFQATT and CDR2 SNEGSKA (reference sequence). The length of the CDR3 is 15 residues. V lost 0 bases to trimming and J lost 7 bases; unmatched junction nucleotides: 3. CDR3 coding DNA: TGCAGTGCTAGAGAACTAGCGGGAGGGGGGAACATTCAGTACTTC. Protein: CSARELAGGGNIQYF.

This clonotype was seen at least ten times. This chain links TRBV18 with TRBJ1-5; no clear D. The germline V gene encodes CDR1 KGHSH and CDR2 LQKENI. V lost 6 bases to trimming and J lost 3 bases, with 15 bases between them. This CDR3 is built from 15 residues. The DNA of the CDR3 is TGTGCCAGCTCGAAGTCTAGGGTTGACAATCAGCCCCAGCATTTT. It yields the protein CASSKSRVDNQPQHF.

This clonotype was found a few times. This rearrangement joins TRBV5-1 to TRBJ2-7, with a possible D match to TRBD1 (6 bases). Trimming removed 1 base from V and 1 base from J, with 9 bases in between. Looked up from germline, CDR1 is SGHRS and CDR2 is YFSETQ. The CDR3 has 14 amino acids. This CDR3 reads CASSLMTGSYEQYF. Here the CDR3 DNA reads TGCGCCAGCAGCTTGATGACAGGTTCCTACGAGCAGTACTTC.

This clonotype was found a few times. The V and J genes are TRBV3-1 and TRBJ2-7; 8 bases agree with TRBD2. This CDR3 comprises 16 residues. Germline trimming cut 1 base from V and 2 bases from J; bases unmatched to any gene: 7. Germline CDR1 LGHDT, CDR2 YNNKEL (reference sequence). The CDR3 reads CASSQGLAGKPYEQYF. The CDR3 bases are TGTGCCAGCAGCCAAGGCTTAGCGGGAAAACCCTACGAGCAGTACTTC.

This clonotype was observed a handful of times. This sequence joins TRBV5-6 and TRBJ1-3; D not resolved. The CDR3 is 15 residues long. Trimming took 0 bases from V and 0 from J, leaving 7 bases between them. The V gene's germline CDR1 is SGHDT and CDR2 YYEEEE. CDR3 sequence: CASSLEGFSGNTIYF. In DNA form, the CDR3 reads TGTGCCAGCAGCTTGGAGGGATTCTCTGGAAACACCATATATTTT.

This clonotype has more than one count but fewer than ten. V usage is TRBV10-3 and J usage is TRBJ2-1; possibly TRBD2 for D (5 bases). Germline CDR1 reads ENHRY; CDR2 reads SYGVKD. The CDR3 has 15 residues. With 4 bases removed from V and 4 bases from J, the gap between germline ends came to 14 bases. This CDR3 reads CAISGGKERYNEQFF. In DNA form, the CDR3 reads TGTGCCATCAGTGGGGGTAAGGAGCGGTACAATGAGCAGTTCTTC.

The chain couples TRBV5-1 to TRBJ2-1; D is ambiguous. With 4 bases removed from V and 7 bases from J, the gap between germline ends came to 12 bases. Germline CDR1 SGHRS, CDR2 YFSETQ. This CDR3 has 13 residues. The CDR3 bases are TGCGCCAGCAGCCCACAGTTTAGGAATGAGCAGTTCTTC. Translation gives CASSPQFRNEQFF.

The rearrangement joins TRBV7-9 to TRBJ1-2, with TRBD1 matching over 8 bases. The CDR3 extends over 13 amino acids. The V segment lost 2 bases and the J segment 7 bases; nucleotides outside the gene matches: 3. The germline CDR1 and CDR2 sequences are SEHNR and FQNEAQ (reference sequence). This chain's CDR3 is CASSLRDRGGYTF. CDR3 nucleotides: TGTGCCAGCAGCTTACGCGACAGGGGTGGCTACACCTTC.

The chain is built from TRBV10-3 and TRBJ2-3; TRBD2 matches 11 bases. With V trimmed by 7 bases and J by 2 bases, 5 bases remained unmatched. CDR1 and CDR2 (germline): ENHRY, SYGVKD. This CDR3 comprises 15 residues. DNA of the CDR3: TGTGCCATCACTAGCGGGGGGCGCTACACAGATACGCAGTATTTT. Amino acids: CAITSGGRYTDTQYF.

This clonotype was counted a single time. The DNA of the CDR3 is TGTGCCATCAGTGAGCCCTCCGGCGAGCAGTACTTC. The encoded protein is CAISEPSGEQYF. V is TRBV10-3 and J is TRBJ2-7; D ambiguous. V was trimmed by 2 bases and J by 6 bases, leaving 8 bases between them. Germline lookup yields CDR1 ENHRY and CDR2 SYGVKD. The CDR3 runs 12 residues.

This clonotype was observed a few times. The rearrangement uses TRBV11-2 and TRBJ2-1; D perhaps matches TRBD2 (5 bases). Between the trimmed V and J ends, which lost 5 bases and 10 bases, there was a span of 24 bases. Germline-derived CDR1 and CDR2 are SGHAT and FQNNGV. The CDR3 has 16 amino acids. The CDR3 DNA sequence: TGTGCCAGCAGCCCATCGGAGAATAACGGGGTCCGCGAGCAGTTCTTC. Residues: CASSPSENNGVREQFF.

The chain is built from TRBV7-9 and TRBJ2-2, with D possibly being TRBD2 (5 bases). With 0 bases removed from V and 2 bases from J, the gap between germline ends came to 10 bases. The CDR3 sequence is 16 residues long. Germline V gene lookup returns CDR1 SEHNR and CDR2 FQNEAQ (reference sequence). CDR3 amino acids: CASSLARARNTGELFF. For the CDR3, the DNA is TGTGCCAGCAGCTTAGCGCGGGCTAGAAACACCGGGGAGCTGTTTTTT.

J is TRBJ2-3 and V is TRBV12-3 or TRBV12-4; 13 nucleotides align to TRBD2. The J segment lost 7 bases and the V segment lost 5 bases, leaving 6 bases of the junction unmatched. CDR3 length equals 15 residues. CDR3 loop: CASSQGLAGRNTQYF. For the CDR3, the DNA is TGTGCCAGCAGTCAGGGACTAGCGGGGAGAAATACGCAGTATTTT.

The rearrangement joins TRBV7-2 to TRBJ2-1, with D uncertain. V lost 1 base and J 9 bases, leaving 13 bases between the germline ends. Germline V lookup: CDR1 SGHTA, CDR2 FQGNSA. This CDR3 spans 14 amino acids. CDR3 in DNA: TGTGCCAGCAGCTTAGATCCTAGGAGCGCTGAGCAGTTCTTC. Encoded protein: CASSLDPRSAEQFF. The complete variable domain, with remaining parts taken from reference TRBV7-2 and TRBJ2-1, reads GAGVSQSPSNKVTEKGKDVELRCDPISGHTALYWYRQSLGQGLEFLIYFQGNSAPDKSGLPSDRFSAERTGGSVSTLTIQRTQQEDSAVYLCASSLDPRSAEQFFGPGTRLTVL.

The chain recombines TRBV9 with TRBJ2-3; a possible D gene is TRBD2 (5 bases). Germline-derived CDR1 and CDR2 are SGDLS and YYNGEE. The CDR3 length is 14 residues. V lost 0 bases and J lost 3, with 8 bases in between. CDR3 nucleotides: TGTGCCAGCAGCGTAGGACGGACTACAGATACGCAGTATTTT. Translation gives CASSVGRTTDTQYF.

This clonotype has just a few counts. V usage is TRBV12-3 or TRBV12-4 and J usage is TRBJ2-3; D remains unclear. Between the trimmed V and J ends, which lost 2 bases and 0 bases, there was a span of 9 bases. The CDR3 sequence is 15 residues long. CDR3 sequence: CASSLTGLSTDTQYF. CDR3 nucleotide sequence: TGTGCCAGCAGTTTAACCGGTTTAAGCACAGATACGCAGTATTTT.

CDR3 coding DNA: TGTGCCGTGGGGCCAGGGGGCTTCGAGCAGTACTTC. Translation gives CAVGPGGFEQYF. The gene calls are TRBV10-3 and TRBJ2-7; 8 nucleotides match TRBD1. Losses at the gene ends were 11 bases for V and 6 bases for J; bases not matched to a gene: 9. The V gene's germline CDR1 is ENHRY and CDR2 SYGVKD. This CDR3 contains 12 residues.

This clonotype was seen a handful of times. The chain couples TRBV5-1 to TRBJ2-3; 10 bases agree with TRBD1. The junction had 8 bases not matched to a gene; V was cut back by 3 bases and J by 4 bases. Germline loops: CDR1 SGHRS, CDR2 YFSETQ. The CDR3 is made up of 16 amino acids. CDR3 residues: CASSSGQGKMADTQYF. The CDR3 region has the DNA TGCGCCAGCAGCTCGGGACAGGGGAAGATGGCAGATACGCAGTATTTT.

This clonotype was seen many times. The chain carries TRBV20-1 and TRBJ2-7; maybe TRBD2 (6 bases). Trimming shortened V by 2 bases and J by 1 base, and 9 bases separated the two germline ends. CDR3 size: 13 residues. Per the germline V gene, CDR1 is DFQATT and CDR2 is SNEGSKA (reference sequence). CDR3 DNA: TGCAGTGCTAGAAGCGGGTTTTCCTACGAGCAGTACTTC. Its translation: CSARSGFSYEQYF.